One sample yielded the 22 T cell receptor beta chains listed below, sequenced in a study of cytomegalovirus exposure and HLA in healthy donors. 60 Vbeta and 13 Jbeta primers were used in PCR. Repertoires were generated with immunoSEQ multiplex PCR, while TCRdb's copy carries only in-frame clones and drops some. Of around 150,000 clones in the sample, roughly 80% are singletons; the top ten hold 1.5%. The source material was PBMCs. All receptors come from a girl aged 10 to 17 in good health and CMV-seropositive.

The chain recombines TRBV10-3 with TRBJ2-7; 10 bases line up with TRBD1. V lost 4 bases, J lost 3 bases, and 6 bases stayed unmatched. The CDR3 runs to 15 residues. CDR1 is ENHRY, CDR2 SYGVKD, per germline. The CDR3 DNA reads as TGTGCCATCAGTGGGAGACAGGGGGCAATCTACGAGCAGTACTTC. The encoded protein is CAISGRQGAIYEQYF.

In this sample, this clone turned up once. The rearrangement links TRBV27 to TRBJ1-1; 8 nucleotides line up with TRBD1. The CDR3 totals 14 residues. Looked up from germline, CDR1 is MNHEY and CDR2 is SMNVEV (reference sequence). With V trimmed by 6 bases and J by 3 bases, 6 bases remained unmatched. The CDR3 reads CASRPQGADTEAFF. The DNA for the CDR3 is TGTGCCAGCAGGCCTCAGGGGGCGGACACTGAAGCTTTCTTT.

The chain joins TRBV7-3 to TRBJ2-5, with 8 positions matching TRBD2. The CDR3 contains 15 residues. V lost 4 bases to trimming and J lost 5 bases; unmatched junction nucleotides: 9. The germline CDR1 and CDR2 sequences are SGHTA and FQGTGA. DNA of the CDR3: TGTGCCAGCAGCTCACAAGCGGGAGTGGGGGAGACCCAGTACTTC. This translates into CASSSQAGVGETQYF.

This rearrangement joins TRBV7-6 to TRBJ2-5, with TRBD2 matching over 12 bases. The J call may be wrong; the DNA end is better matched by TRBJ2-7. This CDR3 has 16 amino acids. Germline CDR1 is SGHVS and CDR2 is FNYEAQ. The CDR3 spells CASSPGLAGQSYEQYF. For the CDR3, the DNA is TGTGCCAGCAGTCCGGGACTAGCGGGTCAGAGCTACGAGCAGTACTTC.

The rearrangement uses TRBV21-1 and TRBJ1-1; the tabulated D call, TRBD1, remains unverified against the DNA. TRBV21-1 is tagged as a pseudogene. The CDR3 sequence is 17 residues long. CDR3 protein: CASSIGDRVNGNTEAFF. The CDR3 bases are TGTGCCAGCAGCATAGGGGACAGGGTCAATGGGAACACTGAAGCTTTCTTT.

The chain recombines TRBV28 with TRBJ1-1; 9 bases are shared with TRBD1. Germline lookup yields CDR1 MDHEN and CDR2 SYDVKM. The CDR3 is 14 residues long. J was trimmed by 3 bases and V by 5 bases; bases with no gene match: 4. The CDR3 protein is CASSLTGGHTEAFF. Here the CDR3 DNA reads TGTGCCAGCAGTCTAACAGGGGGCCACACTGAAGCTTTCTTT.

The chain employs TRBV19 and TRBJ2-3; D perhaps matches TRBD1 (6 bases). CDR1 and CDR2 from the germline V gene are LNHDA and SQIVND (reference sequence). Trimming stripped 3 bases from V and 5 bases from J, with 15 bases between. The CDR3 sequence is 15 residues long. The CDR3 region is CASSIRWGHQDTQYF. The CDR3 region has the DNA TGTGCCAGTAGTATCCGTTGGGGACATCAAGATACGCAGTATTTT.

In this sample, this clone turned up once. The chain is built from TRBV30 and TRBJ2-3, with a weak D call TRBD1 (5 bases). From germline, CDR1 is GTSNPN and CDR2 SVGIG (reference sequence). Trimming stripped 3 bases from V and 2 bases from J, with 21 bases between. The CDR3 is 17 residues long. CDR3 coding DNA: TGTGCCTGGAGGGACACCCCCCGTGAAACATACACAGATACGCAGTATTTT. This codes for CAWRDTPRETYTDTQYF.

The chain employs TRBV7-2 and TRBJ2-7; a weak D match, TRBD2 (6 bases). From germline, CDR1 is SGHTA and CDR2 FQGNSA. Trimming took 5 bases from V and 2 from J, leaving 13 bases between them. The CDR3 sequence is 14 residues long. CDR3 in amino acids: CASSLRLGAYEQYF. The CDR3 coding sequence is TGTGCCAGCAGCCTCCGACTAGGAGCCTACGAGCAGTACTTC.

The chain joins TRBV5-1 to TRBJ2-7, with 7 bases aligning to TRBD1. The germline V gene encodes CDR1 SGHRS and CDR2 YFSETQ. This CDR3 comprises 16 residues. The trim removed 4 bases at V and 2 bases at J, leaving 12 bases unmatched. The CDR3 bases are TGCGCCAGCAGCCCCCAGAGGACAGGCGAGACCTACGAGCAGTACTTC. Translation: CASSPQRTGETYEQYF. Full variable domain (remainder filled in from reference TRBV5-1 and TRBJ2-7): KAGVTQTPRYLIKTRGQQVTLSCSPISGHRSVSWYQQTPGQGLQFLFEYFSETQRNKGNFPGRFSGRQFSNSRSEMNVSTLELGDSALYLCASSPQRTGETYEQYFGPGTRLTVT.

This chain joins TRBV30 and TRBJ2-7, with a weak D call TRBD2 (6 bases). Trimming cost V 5 bases and J 2 bases, with 13 bases left between them. This CDR3 comprises 13 residues. Germline assignment: CDR1 GTSNPN and CDR2 SVGIG (reference sequence). CDR3 coding DNA: TGTGCCTGGGCACTAGCTGGCCCCTACGAGCAGTACTTC. Translating it yields CAWALAGPYEQYF.

The V and J genes are TRBV9 and TRBJ2-7; 9 positions match TRBD2. CDR1 SGDLS and CDR2 YYNGEE come from the germline V gene. V lost 0 bases to trimming and J lost 7 bases; unmatched junction nucleotides: 8. CDR3 length: 15 residues. The DNA of the CDR3 is TGTGCCAGCAGCGTAGCGGGCGGGGGGGCAGGAGAGCAGTACTTC. Residues: CASSVAGGGAGEQYF.

The rearrangement uses TRBV27 and TRBJ2-7, with a weak D call TRBD2 (6 bases). The length of the CDR3 is 17 residues. Germline CDR1 MNHEY, CDR2 SMNVEV (reference sequence). Trimming pared 1 base from V and 0 bases from J, leaving 16 bases between. CDR3 in DNA: TGTGCCAGCAGTTTATATCAAGGGCGGGACTCCTCCTACGAGCAGTACTTC. It translates to CASSLYQGRDSSYEQYF.

Here the CDR3 DNA reads TGCAGCGGTAGCCGTGGGACAGGGGCCTGGAATGAGCAGTTCTTC. Amino acids: CSGSRGTGAWNEQFF. J is TRBJ2-1 and V is TRBV29-1, with 10 nucleotides matching TRBD1. V shed 7 bases and J 7 bases; nucleotides not matched to a gene: 13. This CDR3 comprises 15 residues. The germline gives CDR1 SQVTM, CDR2 ANQGSEA.

The chain couples TRBV11-2 to TRBJ2-7; tentative D call: TRBD2 (6 bases). The CDR3 consists of 11 residues. Trimming cost V 1 base and J 11 bases, with 9 bases left between them. CDR1 is SGHAT, CDR2 FQNNGV, per germline. CDR3: CASSLGGEEYF. In DNA, the CDR3 is TGTGCCAGCAGCTTAGGGGGGGAGGAGTACTTC. Full variable domain (missing parts from reference TRBV11-2 and TRBJ2-7): EAGVAQSPRYKIIEKRQSVAFWCNPISGHATLYWYQQILGQGPKLLIQFQNNGVVDDSQLPKDRFSAERLKGVDSTLKIQPAKLEDSAVYLCASSLGGEEYFGPGTRLTVT.

Here the CDR3 reads CASSRQREGYNEQFF. In nucleotides, the CDR3 is TGTGCCAGCAGCCGGCAGCGGGAGGGATACAATGAGCAGTTCTTC. The V and J genes are TRBV7-3 and TRBJ2-1, with 10 bases aligning to TRBD2. The CDR3 covers 15 residues. After removal of 5 bases from V and 4 bases from J, the junction contained 5 bases not matched to a gene. Germline V gene lookup returns CDR1 SGHTA and CDR2 FQGTGA.

This clone was picked up a small number of times. J is TRBJ1-1 and V is TRBV19, with 7 nucleotides matching TRBD1. J gave up 4 bases and V 5 bases, and 13 bases lay outside the gene matches. Germline assignment: CDR1 LNHDA and CDR2 SQIVND (reference sequence). The CDR3 runs to 16 residues. The CDR3 DNA is TGTGCCAGTAGTGCGGCTGACAGGGTAGGGCGCACTGAAGCTTTCTTT. This encodes CASSAADRVGRTEAFF. Drawing the rest from reference TRBV19 and TRBJ1-1, the complete variable domain is DGGITQSPKYLFRKEGQNVTLSCEQNLNHDAMYWYRQDPGQGLRLIYYSQIVNDFQKGDIAEGYSVSREKKESFPLTVTSAQKNPTAFYLCASSAADRVGRTEAFFGQGTRLTVV.

The chain recombines TRBV11-3 with TRBJ2-4; possibly TRBD2 for D (5 bases). The CDR3 is 15 residues long. Trimming took off 1 base at V and 3 bases at J, with 10 bases between the two ends. The V gene's germline CDR1 is SGHNT and CDR2 YENEEA. As DNA, the CDR3 is TGTGCCAGCAGCTTAGGAGGGAGCCACAAAAACATTCAGTACTTC. This encodes CASSLGGSHKNIQYF.

V and J are TRBV4-1 and TRBJ1-4; D ambiguous. The ends were cut back, 1 base at V and 5 bases at J, with 8 bases in the middle. CDR3 length: 14 residues. The germline CDR1 and CDR2 sequences are MGHRA and YSYEKL. DNA of the CDR3: TGCGCCAGCAGCCAAGTCTTGACAAATGAAAAACTGTTTTTT. This sequence encodes CASSQVLTNEKLFF.

To note about this clone: A junction boundary mismatches the germline segment, possibly from a read error. This specimen includes other DNA sequences encoding the same CDR3. This rearrangement joins TRBV5-1 to TRBJ2-6; 7 bases fit TRBD2. The CDR3 has 18 amino acids. CDR1 SGHRS and CDR2 YFSETQ come from the germline V gene. The CDR3 is CASSLGLRKSSGANVLTF. The CDR3 DNA reads TGTGCCAGCAGCTTGGGACTACGAAAGTCCTCAGGGGCCAACGTCCTGACTTTC.

V usage is TRBV9 and J usage is TRBJ2-7; 7 bases are a match to TRBD1. After removal of 6 bases from V and 2 bases from J, the junction contained 8 bases not matched to a gene. The CDR3 extends over 14 amino acids. Looked up from germline, CDR1 is SGDLS and CDR2 is YYNGEE. In DNA form, the CDR3 reads TGTGCCAGCACCCGGACAGGCAATACCTACGAGCAGTACTTC. It is translated as CASTRTGNTYEQYF.

This chain joins TRBV6-5 and TRBJ2-3, with unresolved D. Germline assignment: CDR1 MNHEY and CDR2 SVGAGI. V was shortened by 2 bases and J by 2 bases, with 8 bases between the two germline ends. CDR3 length equals 14 residues. This chain's CDR3 is CASSYQLDTDTQYF. DNA of the CDR3: TGTGCCAGCAGTTACCAACTTGACACAGATACGCAGTATTTT.